A selection of T cell receptor beta chains follows, all from one sample in a study of T cell responses to AZD1222 COVID-19 vaccine. Only in-frame clones appear in the TCRdb table, and some are missing; sequencing was by immunoSEQ multiplex PCR. The sample gives approximately 220,000 clones, around 93% of which show up once; around 1% is in the top ten. The specimen comprised peripheral blood, sampled on day 0 of MenACWY control vaccination. The receptors derive from an adult in good health. CDR3s include the opening cysteine and the closing phenylalanine or tryptophan. D genes are given only for firm matches. Clone size is shown for a subset of rows, as once, few, many or a class of expanded clone.

d_gene,v_gene,abundance,j_gene,CDR3aa,CDR3nt
NA,TRBV7-2,NA,TRBJ1-1,CASSSGPVNTEAFF,TGTGCCAGCAGCTCCGGACCCGTGAACACTGAAGCTTTCTTT
NA,TRBV4-3,NA,TRBJ1-1,CASSLWERSNTEAFF,TGCGCCAGCAGCTTGTGGGAGAGGAGTAACACTGAAGCTTTCTTT
NA,TRBV5-6,NA,TRBJ2-6,CASSLAASSGANVLTF,TGTGCCAGCAGCTTGGCAGCTAGCTCTGGGGCCAACGTCCTGACTTTC
NA,TRBV2,NA,TRBJ1-6,CASSRDSYNSPLHF,TGTGCCAGCAGTCGGGACTCCTATAATTCACCCCTCCACTTT
NA,TRBV18,NA,TRBJ1-1,CASSPKMNTEAFF,TGTGCCAGCTCACCAAAAATGAACACTGAAGCTTTCTTT
TRBD1,TRBV19,NA,TRBJ2-1,CASSKGGPLYNEQFF,TGTGCCAGTAGTAAAGGGGGCCCCCTTTACAATGAGCAGTTCTTC
TRBD1,TRBV27,once,TRBJ1-2,CASSLAGTGGNYGYTF,TGTGCCAGCAGTCTTGCCGGGACAGGGGGGAACTATGGCTACACCTTC
TRBD1,TRBV7-9,NA,TRBJ2-7,CASSLRDSSYEQYF,TGTGCCAGCAGCTTAAGGGACAGTTCCTACGAGCAGTACTTC
NA,TRBV2,NA,TRBJ2-2,CASSGTGPAGELFF,TGTGCCAGCAGCGGAACAGGGCCGGCCGGGGAGCTGTTTTTT
NA,TRBV7-2,NA,TRBJ1-2,CASRSLSAGYGYTF,TGTGCCAGCAGGTCCTTATCTGCAGGCTATGGCTACACCTTC
TRBD2,TRBV4-2,few,TRBJ2-5,CASSPRGSGGPSGETQYF,TGTGCCAGCAGCCCTAGAGGGAGCGGGGGGCCCTCGGGAGAGACCCAGTACTTC
TRBD1,TRBV5-1,NA,TRBJ1-3,CASSLEGQGRGNTIYF,TGCGCCAGCAGCTTGGAGGGACAGGGACGGGGAAACACCATATATTTT
NA,TRBV6-4,NA,TRBJ1-5,CASSDFRQPQHF,TGTGCCAGCAGTGATTTTCGGCAGCCCCAGCATTTT
NA,TRBV12-3/TRBV12-4,NA,TRBJ1-2,CASSLGRLNGYTF,TGTGCCAGCAGTTTGGGCAGACTGAACGGCTACACCTTC
TRBD1,TRBV28,NA,TRBJ1-4,CAIRQGIREKLFF,TGTGCCATCCGACAGGGGATAAGAGAAAAACTGTTTTTT
NA,TRBV6-5,NA,TRBJ2-2,CAGRGDSPNTGELFF,TGTGCCGGCCGAGGCGACAGCCCGAACACCGGGGAGCTGTTTTTT
TRBD1,TRBV3-1/TRBV3-2,NA,TRBJ1-5,CASSPVPLTGAGGNQPQHF,TGTGCCAGCAGCCCCGTACCTCTGACAGGGGCTGGGGGCAATCAGCCCCAGCATTTT
NA,TRBV6-5,NA,TRBJ1-1,CAAVLNTEAFF,TGTGCAGCGGTATTGAACACTGAAGCTTTCTTT
NA,TRBV12-3/TRBV12-4,few,TRBJ1-1,CASKGRLTAEAFF,TGTGCCAGCAAAGGGCGGTTGACCGCTGAAGCTTTCTTT
NA,TRBV10-3,NA,TRBJ1-2,CAIAAANYGYTF,TGTGCCATCGCTGCAGCTAACTATGGCTACACCTTC
NA,TRBV5-1,once,TRBJ1-1,CASSLAPGNGAFF,TGCGCCAGCAGCTTGGCCCCCGGGAACGGGGCTTTCTTT
NA,TRBV7-2,NA,TRBJ1-6,CASSLLGLNNSPLHF,TGTGCCAGCAGCTTACTGGGACTGAATAATTCACCCCTCCACTTT
NA,TRBV5-6,NA,TRBJ1-2,CASSPDRAYGYTF,TGTGCCAGCAGCCCGGACAGAGCCTATGGCTACACCTTC
NA,TRBV7-9,NA,TRBJ2-3,CASSTEGRRGDTQYF,TGTGCCAGCAGCACTGAGGGCAGAAGAGGGGATACGCAGTATTTT
NA,TRBV24-1,NA,TRBJ2-1,CATSDPVWEEQFF,TGTGCCACCAGTGATCCTGTTTGGGAAGAGCAGTTCTTC
TRBD1,TRBV19,NA,TRBJ2-1,CASSTGTGAHNEQFF,TGTGCCAGTAGTACGGGGACAGGGGCACACAATGAGCAGTTCTTC
NA,TRBV6-5,NA,TRBJ2-7,CASSYWAAPYEQYF,TGTGCCAGCAGTTACTGGGCAGCCCCCTACGAGCAGTACTTC
NA,TRBV4-1,NA,TRBJ1-2,CASSQVGSSDTNYGYTF,TGCGCCAGCAGCCAAGTAGGGTCGTCTGACACTAACTATGGCTACACCTTC
NA,TRBV21-1,NA,TRBJ2-2,CASSNPLRGGLPNTGELFF,TGTGCCAGCAGCAACCCCCTCAGGGGCGGCCTCCCGAACACCGGGGAGCTGTTTTTT
NA,TRBV5-1,once,TRBJ2-3,CASSLVLGRTDTQYF,TGCGCCAGCAGCTTGGTTTTGGGGCGCACAGATACGCAGTATTTT
NA,TRBV7-9,once,TRBJ1-1,CASSFGVGGATEAFF,TGTGCCAGCAGCTTTGGGGTGGGGGGAGCGACTGAAGCTTTCTTT
TRBD1,TRBV19,few,TRBJ1-5,CASSSGTGGRNQPQHF,TGTGCCAGTAGCTCCGGGACAGGGGGCCGCAATCAGCCCCAGCATTTT
TRBD1,TRBV3-1/TRBV3-2,NA,TRBJ2-1,CASSFNRGLSSYNEQFF,TGTGCCAGCAGCTTCAACAGGGGGCTGAGCTCCTACAATGAGCAGTTCTTC
TRBD1,TRBV15,NA,TRBJ1-2,CATSSDRVRGYTF,TGTGCCACCAGCAGCGACAGGGTGCGGGGCTACACCTTC
TRBD2,TRBV6-2/TRBV6-3,NA,TRBJ2-5,CASSFSSGRRTQYF,TGTGCCAGCAGTTTCTCTAGCGGGAGGCGGACCCAGTACTTC
NA,TRBV23-1,NA,TRBJ1-5,CASFRGTDSNQPQHF,TGCGCCAGCTTTAGGGGGACGGATAGCAATCAGCCCCAGCATTTT
NA,TRBV2,NA,TRBJ1-6,CASSEALQGRSPLHF,TGTGCCAGCAGTGAAGCGTTGCAGGGACGCTCACCCCTCCACTTT
NA,TRBV29-1,NA,TRBJ1-1,CSVRSGSEAFF,TGCAGCGTTCGCAGTGGTTCTGAAGCTTTCTTT
TRBD1,TRBV30,NA,TRBJ1-5,CAWSGQGSQPQHF,TGTGCCTGGAGCGGACAGGGTAGTCAGCCCCAGCATTTT
NA,TRBV28,NA,TRBJ1-3,CASRRGLSGNTIYF,TGTGCCAGCAGAAGAGGGTTATCTGGAAACACCATATATTTT
NA,TRBV5-1,NA,TRBJ2-5,CASSLGLGGETQYF,TGCGCCAGCAGCTTGGGGTTAGGAGGGGAGACCCAGTACTTC
TRBD2,TRBV7-9,once,TRBJ2-1,CASSLEELAGVDEQFF,TGTGCCAGCAGCTTAGAGGAACTAGCGGGGGTTGATGAGCAGTTCTTC
NA,TRBV28,once,TRBJ1-6,CASSRDSPLHF,TGTGCCAGCAGTCGGGATTCACCCCTCCACTTT
TRBD1,TRBV18,NA,TRBJ1-5,CASSLTGQEGVYSNQPQHF,TGTGCCAGCTCACTTACGGGACAGGAAGGCGTTTATAGCAATCAGCCCCAGCATTTT
NA,TRBV12-5,NA,TRBJ1-1,CASGLGGDTEAFF,TGTGCTAGTGGTTTGGGAGGAGACACTGAAGCTTTCTTT
NA,TRBV7-3,NA,TRBJ2-1,CASSLSGGDEQFF,TGTGCCAGCAGCTTATCTGGGGGAGATGAGCAGTTCTTC
NA,TRBV5-1,NA,TRBJ2-2,CASSGDLTGELFF,TGCGCCAGCAGCGGAGACCTAACCGGGGAGCTGTTTTTT
TRBD1,TRBV24-1,NA,TRBJ2-1,CATSVGDRGFYNEQFF,TGTGCCACCAGTGTTGGGGACAGGGGGTTCTACAATGAGCAGTTCTTC
NA,TRBV20-1,NA,TRBJ1-4,CSSRSWEKLFF,TGCAGCTCCAGGTCCTGGGAAAAACTGTTTTTT
NA,TRBV5-6,NA,TRBJ1-5,CASSLSGVAQPQHF,TGTGCCAGCAGCTTGTCAGGGGTTGCTCAGCCCCAGCATTTT
NA,TRBV5-1,NA,TRBJ2-1,CASSLGGGTYNEQFF,TGCGCCAGCAGCTTGGGCGGGGGCACCTACAATGAGCAGTTCTTC